Given below is one T cell receptor (beta chain) in context. The sample originates from a study of blood T cell repertoires in COVID-19. About the study: Spain, Italy and the United States supplied samples that represented acute and convalescent COVID-19. Sources were T cells, B-cell-depleted T cells, or PBMCs; the material itself was cDNA or gDNA.

Under the authors' procedure: Amplification with reference gene primers provided the estimates of nucleated cell counts. TCRdb's table, derived via immunoSEQ multiplex PCR, lists solely in-frame clones and lacks some. The DNA was the basis for D and trimming; V, J and clone size are from that table. This table holds about 50,000 clones, approximately 84% found once. This CDR3 comprises 17 residues. CDR1 is SGHNT and CDR2 is YYREEE in the germline V gene (reference sequence). The junction had 11 bases not matched to a gene; V was cut back by 5 bases and J by 1 base. The sequencing input was peripheral blood. The V call is TRBV5-4, the J call TRBJ2-3, with TRBD1 identical over 9 bases. This TCR came from a man between 65 and 85 years old with active COVID-19. Here the CDR3 DNA reads TGTGCCAGCAGTTTTCGAACAGGGGGCGCCGGCACAGATACGCAGTATTTT. Its translation is CASSFRTGGAGTDTQYF.